The 5 T cell receptor beta chains given below trace back to one sample, sequenced in a study of T-cell memory formation after mild COVID-19. One entry per CDR3 protein results from TCRdb running MiXCR on the 5' RACE reads. The sample lists about 450,000 distinct CDR3 sequences; roughly a quarter were seen once. The sequencing input was PBMCs or a T cell subset sorted from them (not recorded which). Receptors originate from an adult woman who had mild COVID-19 (a few samples of this study predate the infection). Cell type and time point are not known.

This clonotype has only a few counts. V and J are TRBV5-1 and TRBJ2-1; 7 bases align to TRBD1. The CDR3 sequence is 14 residues long. V gave up 4 bases and J gave up 8 bases; unmatched junction bases: 9. Germline values: CDR1 SGHRS, CDR2 YFSETQ. Here the CDR3 DNA reads TGCGCCAGCAGCGGGGGACAGCTCCATGATGAGCAGTTCTTC. As protein: CASSGGQLHDEQFF. Full variable domain (remainder filled in from reference TRBV5-1 and TRBJ2-1): KAGVTQTPRYLIKTRGQQVTLSCSPISGHRSVSWYQQTPGQGLQFLFEYFSETQRNKGNFPGRFSGRQFSNSRSEMNVSTLELGDSALYLCASSGGQLHDEQFFGPGTRLTVL.

V usage is TRBV6-6 and J usage is TRBJ2-7; D uncertain. This CDR3 has 13 residues. Trimming took off 6 bases at V and 4 bases at J, with 13 bases between the two ends. CDR1 and CDR2 (germline): MNHNY, SVGAGI (reference sequence). The CDR3 coding sequence is TGTGCCAGCAGGGGCCTCTCATCTTACGAGCAGTACTTC. Residues: CASRGLSSYEQYF.

This clonotype was counted only a few times. V usage is TRBV7-3 and J usage is TRBJ2-1; tentative D call: TRBD2 (6 bases). The germline V gene has CDR1 SGHTA and CDR2 FQGTGA. The V and J ends lost 5 bases and 7 bases respectively, with 18 bases between them. This CDR3 is built from 15 residues. Here the CDR3 reads CASSPMGLGGNEQFF. Written as DNA, the CDR3 is TGTGCCAGCAGCCCAATGGGACTGGGGGGTAATGAGCAGTTCTTC.

This clonotype has more than one count but fewer than ten. The rearrangement links TRBV14 to TRBJ2-3; TRBD2 matches 11 bases. The CDR3 runs 15 residues. In germline, CDR1 is SGHDN, CDR2 FVKESK. V dropped 5 bases and J dropped 3; count of bases not matched to a gene: 4. The CDR3 coding sequence is TGTGCCAGCAGCATCTCTAGCGGGGGGACAGATACGCAGTATTTT. Amino acids: CASSISSGGTDTQYF.

This clonotype showed up just once. This chain connects TRBV7-2 to TRBJ2-1; 7 bases map to TRBD2. CDR1 is SGHTA, CDR2 FQGNSA, per germline. The V and J ends lost 6 bases and 3 bases, in that order; junction bases with no gene match: 5. The CDR3 has 14 amino acids. The CDR3 DNA reads as TGTGCCAGCAGTCAACGGGACTACTACAATGAGCAGTTCTTC. Translation gives CASSQRDYYNEQFF.